These 7 T cell receptor beta chains came from one sample sequenced in a study of vaccination effects on CD4 cells after COVID-19. Libraries were prepared by immunoSEQ multiplex PCR; TCRdb keeps only in-frame clonotypes and omits some of them. The sample consists of fewer than 30,000 clones, about 84% of them appearing once. The antigens these receptors bind are not known. Using viral peptide pools, the ViraFEST assay grew out antigen-specific CD4+ T cells prior to sequencing. Around day 10 of culture, CD4+ T cells were separated out. SARS-CoV-2 infected the person between March and December 2020, as confirmed by PCR. Material: CD4+ T cells from PBMCs cultured with HCoV-NL63 spike peptides, obtained before COVID-19 vaccination. Receptors originate from a human donor who had a prior SARS-CoV-2 infection.

The rearrangement joins TRBV4-1 to TRBJ1-2; a possible D gene is TRBD1 (5 bases). The ends were cut back, 1 base at V and 0 bases at J, with 9 bases in the middle. CDR1 and CDR2 (germline): MGHRA, YSYEKL. The CDR3 consists of 15 residues. The CDR3 spells CASSQAPTANYGYTF. CDR3 nucleotide sequence: TGCGCCAGCAGCCAAGCTCCGACAGCTAACTATGGCTACACCTTC.

The chain recombines TRBV19 with TRBJ2-5; unclear D gene. The CDR3 has 13 residues. The V gene's germline CDR1 is LNHDA and CDR2 SQIVND (reference sequence). Trimming stripped 3 bases from V and 5 bases from J, with 10 bases between. The CDR3: CASSIGWVETQYF. The CDR3 bases are TGTGCCAGTAGTATCGGGTGGGTGGAGACCCAGTACTTC.

The V call is TRBV5-6, the J call TRBJ1-2; the D gene is possibly TRBD1 (5 bases). The germline V gene has CDR1 SGHDT and CDR2 YYEEEE. This CDR3 contains 16 residues. V lost 1 base, J lost 1 base, and 14 bases lay in between. CDR3 loop: CASSLPSGRVNYGYTF. For the CDR3, the DNA is TGTGCCAGCAGCTTGCCGTCGGGGCGAGTTAACTATGGCTACACCTTC.

J is TRBJ2-2 and V is TRBV6-6; no definite D call. This CDR3 has 13 residues. Germline V gene sequence: CDR1 MNHNY, CDR2 SVGAGI (reference sequence). With 5 bases removed from V and 3 bases from J, the gap between germline ends came to 7 bases. The CDR3 DNA follows: TGTGCCAGCAGTGCACAACACACCGGGGAGCTGTTTTTT. It is translated as CASSAQHTGELFF.

CDR3 loop: CASSGLTGPEIPNEQYF. CDR3 DNA sequence: TGTGCCAGTAGTGGACTAACGGGACCAGAAATACCTAACGAGCAGTACTTC. The chain carries TRBV19 and TRBJ2-7, with TRBD2 as a possible D gene (6 bases). The germline gives CDR1 LNHDA, CDR2 SQIVND (reference sequence). The CDR3 consists of 17 residues. The V gene lost 5 bases and the J gene lost 5 bases, with 25 bases spanning the gap. Full variable domain (outside the CDR3, taken from reference TRBV19 and TRBJ2-7): DGGITQSPKYLFRKEGQNVTLSCEQNLNHDAMYWYRQDPGQGLRLIYYSQIVNDFQKGDIAEGYSVSREKKESFPLTVTSAQKNPTAFYLCASSGLTGPEIPNEQYFGPGTRLTVT.

The V gene is TRBV10-3, the J gene TRBJ1-2; 7 bases map to TRBD1. V dropped 8 bases and J dropped 5; count of bases not matched to a gene: 8. CDR1 is ENHRY and CDR2 is SYGVKD in the germline V gene. There are 13 residues in the CDR3. CDR3 sequence (DNA): TGTGCCATCCGACAGGGTGGCCCTTATGGCTACACCTTC. The encoded protein is CAIRQGGPYGYTF.

V gene TRBV19 combines with J gene TRBJ1-2, with 7 positions matching TRBD1. V was clipped by 4 bases and J by 8 bases; unmatched bases: 4. Germline loops: CDR1 LNHDA, CDR2 SQIVND (reference sequence). The CDR3 is 12 amino acids. The DNA for the CDR3 is TGTGCCAGTAGTAAGGACAGGCGCGGCTACACCTTC. It codes for CASSKDRRGYTF.